This entry lists 29 T cell receptor beta chains sequenced from one sample in a study of cytomegalovirus exposure and HLA in healthy donors (dated by TCRdb to about 2017). The library came from the immunoSEQ multiplex PCR assay. A mixture of 60 forward primers for TCR Vbeta segments and 13 reverse primers for TCR Jbeta segments was used in the multiplex PCR. This is the immuneACCESS table as TCRdb keeps it, with only in-frame sequences that have V and J called. A part of the clones is gone; compared with another copy, unresolved V genes explain less than half, and the rest is unexplained. The sample profile shows roughly 110,000 clones; around 67% of them were found once. Of the sample, 14% falls within the top ten clones. Sequenced sample: PBMCs. Receptor source: a middle-aged woman in good health and CMV-seropositive.

The V and J genes are TRBV4-1 and TRBJ2-5; D uncertain. The DNA end is more similar to TRBJ2-7, so the J call may be wrong. This CDR3 is 13 amino acids long. The germline V gene encodes CDR1 MGHRA and CDR2 YSYEKL. The chain's CDR3 is CASSQGVTYEQYF. CDR3 sequence (DNA): TGCGCCAGCAGCCAAGGAGTAACCTACGAGCAGTACTTC.

The chain is built from TRBV2 and TRBJ2-5, with a weak D call TRBD1 (6 bases). The germline V and J ends were trimmed by 4 bases and 5 bases, with 11 bases remaining between them. The CDR3 consists of 13 residues. Germline CDR1 reads SNHLY; CDR2 reads FYNNEI. The CDR3, as DNA: TGTGCCAGCAGTGCAGGGGTTGTCGAGACCCAGTACTTC. This encodes CASSAGVVETQYF.

This clone showed up just a few times. The chain recombines TRBV6-1 with TRBJ1-1; unclear D gene. Between the trimmed V and J ends, which lost 6 bases and 5 bases, there was a span of 13 bases. Per the germline V gene, CDR1 is MNHNS and CDR2 is SASEGT. This CDR3 spans 13 amino acids. The CDR3 DNA reads as TGTGCCAGCAGAGAGGCTACGGGGACTGAAGCTTTCTTT. It is translated as CASREATGTEAFF.

With regard to this clone: The junction departs from germline at one end; a sequencing error may be responsible. The chain uses TRBV5-1 and TRBJ1-4; possibly TRBD1 for D (6 bases). The CDR3 consists of 14 residues. Per germline, CDR1 SGHRS and CDR2 YFSETQ. The CDR3 region is CAGSPGQLNEKLFF. The CDR3 DNA is TGCGCCGGCAGCCCGGGACAACTCAATGAAAAACTGTTTTTT.

The chain recombines TRBV5-1 with TRBJ1-1, with 8 bases identical to TRBD1. The CDR3 sequence is 15 residues long. V dropped 4 bases and J dropped 1; count of bases not matched to a gene: 6. Germline CDR1 is SGHRS and CDR2 is YFSETQ. The chain's CDR3 is CASSGLGTGNTEAFF. CDR3 sequence (DNA): TGCGCCAGCAGCGGACTCGGGACAGGGAACACTGAAGCTTTCTTT.

This clone is a singleton in its sample. The chain employs TRBV6-1 and TRBJ1-1; TRBD1 aligns across 7 bases. Germline V gives CDR1 MNHNS, CDR2 SASEGT. The CDR3 loop spans 13 amino acids. The V gene end was trimmed by 5 bases and the J gene end by 4 bases; junction bases not matched to a gene: 4. CDR3 sequence reads: CASSLTGRTEAFF. The DNA for the CDR3 is TGTGCCAGCAGTTTGACAGGGCGCACTGAAGCTTTCTTT.

The chain joins TRBV6-1 to TRBJ2-5; 7 bases are shared with TRBD1. From germline, CDR1 is MNHNS and CDR2 SASEGT. Trimming took 5 bases from V and 1 from J; bases not matched to a gene: 7. The CDR3 has 15 amino acids. The CDR3 coding sequence is TGTGCCAGCAGTCAAATGACAGGGTCCCAAGAGACCCAGTACTTC. It codes for CASSQMTGSQETQYF.

CDR3 sequence (DNA): TGTGCCATCAGCCTAGCGGGGGGGCACGGTACGCAGTATTTT. It is translated as CAISLAGGHGTQYF. This rearrangement joins TRBV10-3 to TRBJ2-3; the match to TRBD2 covers 12 bases. The CDR3 has 14 amino acids. The V gene's germline CDR1 is ENHRY and CDR2 SYGVKD. The ends lost 6 bases at V and 8 bases at J; junction bases unmatched: 6.

There are a few counts of this clone. The chain employs TRBV6-4 and TRBJ1-4, with 7 bases lining up with TRBD1. Germline CDR1 MRHNA, CDR2 SNTAGT. This CDR3 is built from 16 residues. Trimming at V came to 2 bases and at J to 5 bases, leaving 8 bases not matched to a gene. CDR3 sequence: CASSDENDRENEKLFF. The CDR3 DNA follows: TGTGCCAGCAGTGACGAAAACGACAGGGAAAATGAAAAACTGTTTTTT.

The chain carries TRBV4-1 and TRBJ2-7, with 8 bases fitting TRBD1. Germline V lookup: CDR1 MGHRA, CDR2 YSYEKL. V shed 1 base and J 6 bases; nucleotides not matched to a gene: 8. The CDR3 spans 15 residues. This CDR3 is CASSQARTGRIEQYF. The CDR3 DNA reads as TGCGCCAGCAGCCAAGCCAGGACAGGGAGGATCGAGCAGTACTTC.

This clone has only a few counts. The chain recombines TRBV4-1 with TRBJ1-3; 10 bases line up with TRBD1. CDR3 length equals 17 residues. Trimming took 0 bases from V and 0 from J; bases not matched to a gene: 2. Germline V gene lookup returns CDR1 MGHRA and CDR2 YSYEKL. The CDR3 coding sequence is TGCGCCAGCAGCCAAGAAAGGACAGGGGGCTCTGGAAACACCATATATTTT. The encoded protein is CASSQERTGGSGNTIYF.

The V call is TRBV5-1, the J call TRBJ2-3; 8 nucleotides agree with TRBD2. V dropped 2 bases and J dropped 7; count of bases not matched to a gene: 12. Germline-derived CDR1 and CDR2 are SGHRS and YFSETQ. The CDR3 covers 16 residues. The CDR3 loop is CASSLTPGLGTNTQYF. In DNA, the CDR3 is TGCGCCAGCAGCTTAACTCCGGGACTAGGGACTAATACGCAGTATTTT. Variable domain in full (rest from reference TRBV5-1 and TRBJ2-3): KAGVTQTPRYLIKTRGQQVTLSCSPISGHRSVSWYQQTPGQGLQFLFEYFSETQRNKGNFPGRFSGRQFSNSRSEMNVSTLELGDSALYLCASSLTPGLGTNTQYFGPGTRLTVL.

This clone was seen only a few times. The chain combines TRBV2 with TRBJ1-1; tentatively, D is TRBD1 (5 bases). The V gene lost 4 bases and the J gene lost 0 bases, with 6 bases spanning the gap. The CDR3 has 13 amino acids. Germline V gene lookup returns CDR1 SNHLY and CDR2 FYNNEI. The CDR3 loop reads CASSARVNTEAFF. CDR3 DNA: TGTGCCAGCAGTGCCAGGGTGAACACTGAAGCTTTCTTT. The full variable domain, with the rest looked up from reference TRBV2 and TRBJ1-1, is EPEVTQTPSHQVTQMGQEVILRCVPISNHLYFYWYRQILGQKVEFLVSFYNNEISEKSEIFDDQFSVERPDGSNFTLKIRSTKLEDSAMYFCASSARVNTEAFFGQGTRLTVV.

The rearrangement joins TRBV4-1 to TRBJ1-1; 7 nucleotides line up with TRBD1. The J segment lost 4 bases and the V segment lost 0 bases, leaving 8 bases of the junction unmatched. Germline V gene sequence: CDR1 MGHRA, CDR2 YSYEKL. The CDR3 totals 16 residues. CDR3 DNA: TGCGCCAGCAGCCAAGAGATTACAGGGGCGGCCACTGAAGCTTTCTTT. Amino acids: CASSQEITGAATEAFF.

The V gene is TRBV29-1, the J gene TRBJ2-2; TRBD1 aligns across 7 bases. V dropped 4 bases and J dropped 6; count of bases not matched to a gene: 2. This CDR3 comprises 12 residues. Per the germline V gene, CDR1 is SQVTM and CDR2 is ANQGSEA. The CDR3 here is CSVGQGSGELFF. The CDR3 nucleotides are TGCAGCGTTGGACAGGGCTCCGGGGAGCTGTTTTTT.

The chain combines TRBV27 with TRBJ1-1; possibly TRBD1 for D (6 bases). Trimming removed 0 bases at V and 4 bases at J, with 9 bases between. CDR1 and CDR2 from the germline V gene are MNHEY and SMNVEV (reference sequence). The CDR3 is made up of 14 amino acids. The CDR3 DNA reads TGTGCCAGCAGTTTATCGCGGGGGCTCACTGAAGCTTTCTTT. Translated, it gives CASSLSRGLTEAFF.

This clone was recorded once. The chain recombines TRBV10-3 with TRBJ2-1; D is uncertain. The CDR3 is 15 residues long. Germline loops: CDR1 ENHRY, CDR2 SYGVKD. The V end was cut by 2 bases, the J end by 0 bases, with 8 bases between. CDR3 loop: CAISEGSSSYNEQFF. CDR3 sequence (DNA): TGTGCCATCAGTGAGGGTTCTAGCTCCTACAATGAGCAGTTCTTC.

The chain employs TRBV9 and TRBJ1-2, with D tentatively TRBD1 (5 bases). Trimming left V 0 bases short and J 5 bases short, with 11 bases between. Germline CDR1 SGDLS, CDR2 YYNGEE. The CDR3 runs to 14 residues. The CDR3 region has the DNA TGTGCCAGCAGCGTAGGCCAGGGAGGGTATGGCTACACCTTC. This gives the protein CASSVGQGGYGYTF. The full variable domain, in which reference TRBV9 and TRBJ1-2 provide the parts outside the CDR3, is DSGVTQTPKHLITATGQRVTLRCSPRSGDLSVYWYQQSLDQGLQFLIQYYNGEERAKGNILERFSAQQFPDLHSELNLSSLELGDSALYFCASSVGQGGYGYTFGSGTRLTVV.

The chain joins TRBV10-1 to TRBJ1-1; no reliable D call. Trimming took 3 bases from V and 2 from J, leaving 7 bases between them. Germline V gene data show CDR1 as WNHNN and CDR2 as SYGVQD (reference sequence). This CDR3 comprises 13 residues. The CDR3: CASSDEKNTEAFF. The CDR3, as DNA: TGCGCCAGCAGTGATGAGAAAAACACTGAAGCTTTCTTT.

The chain couples TRBV19 to TRBJ1-2; 10 positions agree with TRBD1. This CDR3 is 14 amino acids long. V gave up 5 bases and J gave up 3 bases; unmatched junction bases: 3. Germline CDR1 and CDR2: LNHDA and SQIVND (reference sequence). In DNA form, the CDR3 reads TGTGCCAGTAGTCTGACAGGGGGCGACTATGGCTACACCTTC. Protein product: CASSLTGGDYGYTF.

J is TRBJ1-1 and V is TRBV4-1, with 8 bases that match TRBD1. J gave up 1 base and V 4 bases, and 2 bases lay outside the gene matches. This CDR3 has 14 amino acids. Germline-derived CDR1 and CDR2 are MGHRA and YSYEKL. Written as DNA, the CDR3 is TGCGCCAGCAGCCCGGGACAGGAGAACACTGAAGCTTTCTTT. Amino acid sequence: CASSPGQENTEAFF.

The chain employs TRBV6-1 and TRBJ1-5; the match to TRBD1 covers 9 bases. The CDR3 contains 14 residues. The germline gives CDR1 MNHNS, CDR2 SASEGT. V shed 5 bases and J 7 bases; nucleotides not matched to a gene: 6. Here the CDR3 DNA reads TGTGCCAGCAGTTATACAGGGGGCGGCCAGCCCCAGCATTTT. Encoded protein: CASSYTGGGQPQHF.

The genes are TRBV6-5 and TRBJ1-2, with a tentative D call TRBD1 (5 bases). Between the trimmed V and J ends, which lost 3 bases and 8 bases, there was a span of 16 bases. Germline CDR1 reads MNHEY; CDR2 reads SVGAGI. CDR3 size: 14 residues. The CDR3 DNA sequence: TGTGCCAGCAGTTATATAGGGTTAGGACAAGGCTACACCTTC. This translates into CASSYIGLGQGYTF.

This chain uses TRBV5-1 with TRBJ1-5; 8 bases are shared with TRBD1. With V trimmed by 4 bases and J by 1 base, 4 bases remained unmatched. This CDR3 region has 15 residues. Germline CDR1 reads SGHRS; CDR2 reads YFSETQ. The CDR3 reads CASSVQGGSNQPQHF. The CDR3 nucleotides are TGCGCCAGCAGCGTACAGGGGGGAAGCAATCAGCCCCAGCATTTT. The full variable domain, in which reference TRBV5-1 and TRBJ1-5 provide the parts outside the CDR3, is KAGVTQTPRYLIKTRGQQVTLSCSPISGHRSVSWYQQTPGQGLQFLFEYFSETQRNKGNFPGRFSGRQFSNSRSEMNVSTLELGDSALYLCASSVQGGSNQPQHFGDGTRLSIL.

J is TRBJ1-1 and V is TRBV7-9; D is ambiguous. Trimming stripped 5 bases from V and 4 bases from J, with 17 bases between. Germline loops: CDR1 SEHNR, CDR2 FQNEAQ (reference sequence). This CDR3 comprises 15 residues. In DNA form, the CDR3 reads TGTGCCAGCAGCCCACTCTCGTACCCGAGCACTGAAGCTTTCTTT. It yields the protein CASSPLSYPSTEAFF.

The chain has TRBV2 and TRBJ1-2, with a tentative D call TRBD1 (5 bases). V was clipped by 5 bases and J by 1 base, with 8 bases between them. This CDR3 is 13 amino acids long. In germline, CDR1 is SNHLY, CDR2 FYNNEI. As DNA, the CDR3 is TGTGCCAGCAGTTCCGACAGTAACTATGGCTACACCTTC. Translated, it gives CASSSDSNYGYTF.

This rearrangement joins TRBV4-2 to TRBJ2-5, with TRBD2 matching over 13 bases. Germline lookup yields CDR1 LGHNA and CDR2 YNFKEQ. V was clipped by 3 bases and J by 2 bases; unmatched bases: 3. The CDR3 consists of 16 residues. CDR3 DNA: TGTGCCAGCAGCCAGGGACTAGCGGGGCCTCAAGAGACCCAGTACTTC. Residues: CASSQGLAGPQETQYF.

The chain recombines TRBV19 with TRBJ1-2; D is perhaps TRBD1 (5 bases). This CDR3 contains 15 residues. Per germline, CDR1 LNHDA and CDR2 SQIVND (reference sequence). Trimming removed 3 bases from V and 6 bases from J, with 17 bases in between. The CDR3 sequence is CASSMIRDPFNGYTF. The CDR3 DNA follows: TGTGCCAGTAGTATGATCAGGGATCCTTTTAATGGCTACACCTTC.

Only one count was recorded for this clone. The V gene is TRBV6-4, the J gene TRBJ2-3; 11 bases are a match to TRBD2. Germline assignment: CDR1 MRHNA and CDR2 SNTAGT. The CDR3 has 15 amino acids. V lost 6 bases, J lost 5 bases, and 7 bases stayed unmatched. CDR3 DNA sequence: TGTGCCAGCAGAAAACTAGCGGGGGCCGGAGATACGCAGTATTTT. Protein sequence: CASRKLAGAGDTQYF.